Presented here are 11 T cell receptor beta chains from one specimen sequenced in a study of CD8 T cells in ankylosing spondylitis (dated by TCRdb to about 2017). To prepare the library, 5' RACE was applied. Sequenced on an Illumina HiSeq 2500. TCRdb redid the processing of the public reads, applying fastp at Q25 and MiXCR, and retained in-frame beta chains. Each entry is one CDR3 protein sequence, shown with its most common DNA and genes. The sample data list a few hundred thousand distinct CDR3 sequences, and about 10% of these were observed just once. The biggest ten clones account for 6% to 7.5% of the sample. The sample was blood, either unsorted or a sorted T cell fraction (not recorded which). Every receptor here comes from a male donor with ankylosing spondylitis or in good health (not recorded which).

This clonotype was seen only a few times. The V and J genes are TRBV28 and TRBJ2-1; D remains ambiguous. V lost 3 bases, J lost 0 bases, and 9 bases lay in between. The germline CDR1 and CDR2 sequences are MDHEN and SYDVKM. The CDR3 spans 15 residues. The CDR3 is CASSFNVSSYNEQFF. CDR3 coding DNA: TGTGCCAGCAGTTTTAATGTCAGCTCCTACAATGAGCAGTTCTTC.

This clonotype came up a few times. Here the CDR3 DNA reads TGTGCCAGCAGCCCAAAGACTAGCGGGGGGTCAAATACGCAGTATTTT. The encoded protein is CASSPKTSGGSNTQYF. The gene calls are TRBV11-1 and TRBJ2-3; TRBD2 matches 13 bases. Losses at the gene ends were 5 bases for V and 7 bases for J; bases not matched to a gene: 9. Germline lookup yields CDR1 SGHAT and CDR2 FQDESV (reference sequence). CDR3 length equals 16 residues.

At least ten counts were recorded for this clonotype. This chain links TRBV5-1 with TRBJ2-7; 12 bases map to TRBD2. Germline assignment: CDR1 SGHRS and CDR2 YFSETQ. Losses at the gene ends were 3 bases for V and 3 bases for J; bases not matched to a gene: 4. There are 15 residues in the CDR3. DNA of the CDR3: TGCGCCAGCAGCTCACTAGCGGGGGGCCTCTACGAGCAGTACTTC. This encodes CASSSLAGGLYEQYF.

This clonotype was recorded many times. CDR3 in amino acids: CASSLVGNSPLHF. The CDR3 DNA reads TGCGCCAGCAGCTTGGTGGGGAATTCACCCCTCCACTTT. The chain uses TRBV5-1 and TRBJ1-6; D is undetermined. Trimming removed 0 bases from V and 7 bases from J, with 5 bases in between. The CDR3 is 13 residues long. Germline CDR1 is SGHRS and CDR2 is YFSETQ.

This clonotype was found many times. This chain links TRBV5-1 with TRBJ2-2; D is unresolved. This CDR3 is built from 14 residues. With 6 bases removed from V and 0 bases from J, the gap between germline ends came to 9 bases. Germline values: CDR1 SGHRS, CDR2 YFSETQ. The CDR3 protein is CASILQPNTGELFF. For the CDR3, the DNA is TGCGCCAGCATATTACAGCCGAACACCGGGGAGCTGTTTTTT.

This clonotype was detected many times. The chain joins TRBV4-2 to TRBJ2-3, with 8 bases aligning to TRBD2. Germline CDR1 is LGHNA and CDR2 is YNFKEQ. The length of the CDR3 is 17 residues. V was pared by 3 bases and J by 2 bases, with 10 bases of the junction left unmatched. CDR3 coding DNA: TGTGCCAGCAGCCACACTGACACTAGCGGAGACACAGATACGCAGTATTTT. Translated: CASSHTDTSGDTDTQYF.

This clonotype was counted a few times. This chain joins TRBV20-1 and TRBJ2-6; D is unclear. Germline CDR1 reads DFQATT; CDR2 reads SNEGSKA (reference sequence). This CDR3 has 13 residues. The V gene lost 4 bases and the J gene lost 3 bases, with 7 bases spanning the gap. The CDR3 sequence: CSATTIGANVLTF. The DNA of the CDR3 is TGCAGTGCTACGACCATTGGGGCCAACGTCCTGACTTTC.

The sample holds many counts of this clonotype. The chain recombines TRBV10-3 with TRBJ2-1, with D uncertain. This CDR3 comprises 14 residues. CDR1 and CDR2 from the germline V gene are ENHRY and SYGVKD. V was clipped by 4 bases and J by 3 bases, with 10 bases between them. CDR3 amino acids: CAISVRRDYNEQFF. The CDR3 DNA sequence: TGTGCCATCAGTGTGCGCAGAGACTACAATGAGCAGTTCTTC.

This clonotype was recorded at least ten times. The V and J genes are TRBV20-1 and TRBJ1-4; D is perhaps TRBD1 (6 bases). CDR1 DFQATT and CDR2 SNEGSKA come from the germline V gene (reference sequence). The V and J ends lost 7 bases and 7 bases respectively, with 19 bases between them. This CDR3 comprises 14 residues. CDR3 sequence (DNA): TGCAGTGTGAGGGGGGCAGGGGCTGTTGAAAAACTGTTTTTT. This gives the protein CSVRGAGAVEKLFF.

This clonotype was detected ten times or more. The chain links TRBV7-6 to TRBJ2-5; D uncertain. Trimming cost V 5 bases and J 13 bases, with 20 bases left between them. The CDR3 is made up of 13 amino acids. Germline V gene sequence: CDR1 SGHVS, CDR2 FNYEAQ. CDR3 in amino acids: CASSRTFGEAWYF. The CDR3 nucleotides are TGTGCCAGCAGCCGTACCTTTGGAGAGGCCTGGTACTTC.

This clonotype has a count of ten or more. The chain joins TRBV2 to TRBJ2-5, with a possible D match to TRBD2 (5 bases). Germline assignment: CDR1 SNHLY and CDR2 FYNNEI. There are 13 residues in the CDR3. V lost 7 bases, J lost 5 bases, and 14 bases lay in between. CDR3 protein: CASTRERVETQYF. The DNA of the CDR3 is TGTGCCAGCACCCGGGAACGCGTGGAGACCCAGTACTTC.